Presented here are 4 T cell receptor beta chains from one specimen sequenced in a study of graft-versus-host responses after intestinal transplantation. Produced via immunoSEQ multiplex PCR; TCRdb's table is partial and in-frame only. The data contain fewer than 55,000 clones, roughly 95% of them singletons. Which antigens these TCRs recognize remains unknown. Sequences were derived from unstimulated CD8+ T cells sorted from spleen or lymph node cells, sampled before transplant. These receptors came from a human donor who was the organ donor for an intestinal transplant.

This sequence joins TRBV15 and TRBJ1-5; D ambiguous. The CDR3 loop spans 13 amino acids. Trimming took 4 bases from V and 5 from J, leaving 9 bases between them. CDR1 and CDR2 from the germline V gene are LNHNV and YYDKDF (reference sequence). CDR3 in DNA: TGTGCCACCAGCACACAACGCCATCAGCCCCAGCATTTT. This codes for CATSTQRHQPQHF.

The chain couples TRBV7-9 to TRBJ1-1; 11 nucleotides agree with TRBD1. The CDR3 runs 15 residues. CDR1 and CDR2 (germline): SEHNR, FQNEAQ (reference sequence). With 5 bases clipped from V and 5 bases from J, the junction kept 7 bases outside the gene matches. CDR3 nucleotides: TGTGCCAGCAGCCCCGGACAGGGGGCGAGGACTGAAGCTTTCTTT. As protein: CASSPGQGARTEAFF.

The chain is built from TRBV7-8 and TRBJ2-5; TRBD2 agrees at 13 bases. The ends lost 0 bases at V and 5 bases at J; junction bases unmatched: 12. Germline values: CDR1 SGHVS, CDR2 FQNEAQ. The CDR3 runs 19 residues. CDR3 in amino acids: CASSLALLLAGGFDETQYF. In DNA, the CDR3 is TGTGCCAGCAGCTTAGCACTTTTACTAGCGGGGGGGTTCGACGAGACCCAGTACTTC. Based on the CDR3 plus reference TRBV7-8 and TRBJ2-5, the full variable domain is GAGVSQSPRYKVAKRGQDVALRCDPISGHVSLFWYQQALGQGPEFLTYFQNEAQLDKSGLPSDRFFAERPEGSVSTLKIQRTQQEDSAVYLCASSLALLLAGGFDETQYFGPGTRLLVL.

The chain links TRBV9 to TRBJ2-2; D gene ambiguous. Deletions cut 3 bases from V and 4 bases from J, with 7 bases between. The CDR3 loop spans 13 amino acids. The germline CDR1 and CDR2 sequences are SGDLS and YYNGEE. The CDR3 region is CASSDPSTGELFF. The CDR3 coding sequence is TGTGCCAGCAGCGACCCTAGCACCGGGGAGCTGTTTTTT.